This T cell receptor beta chain is from a study of tissue T cells after allogeneic stem cell transplantation. Overall study context: Pathologist H&E review favored samples with visible lymphocytes for sequencing among multiple samples. Points from the study as a whole: The patient cohort was small and clinically heterogeneous, with limited sampling depth.

Looked up from germline, CDR1 is LGHNA and CDR2 is YSLEER. This CDR3 has 16 amino acids. The V and J ends lost 3 bases and 0 bases respectively, with 11 bases between them. Note on this clone: Antigen specificity is unknown.

Measured with immunoSEQ multiplex PCR; TCRdb has only the in-frame clones, and not every one. Among 3,500 to 4,500 clones listed, approximately 74% were seen once. The sequencing here drew on left colon tissue, taken at autopsy. The chain joins TRBV4-3 to TRBJ2-2; D remains ambiguous. The receptor comes from a woman aged 18-55 years with breast cancer. The CDR3 nucleotides read TGCGCCAGCAGCCACGTATTAAGGTCGAACACCGGGGAGCTGTTTTTT. This codes for CASSHVLRSNTGELFF.